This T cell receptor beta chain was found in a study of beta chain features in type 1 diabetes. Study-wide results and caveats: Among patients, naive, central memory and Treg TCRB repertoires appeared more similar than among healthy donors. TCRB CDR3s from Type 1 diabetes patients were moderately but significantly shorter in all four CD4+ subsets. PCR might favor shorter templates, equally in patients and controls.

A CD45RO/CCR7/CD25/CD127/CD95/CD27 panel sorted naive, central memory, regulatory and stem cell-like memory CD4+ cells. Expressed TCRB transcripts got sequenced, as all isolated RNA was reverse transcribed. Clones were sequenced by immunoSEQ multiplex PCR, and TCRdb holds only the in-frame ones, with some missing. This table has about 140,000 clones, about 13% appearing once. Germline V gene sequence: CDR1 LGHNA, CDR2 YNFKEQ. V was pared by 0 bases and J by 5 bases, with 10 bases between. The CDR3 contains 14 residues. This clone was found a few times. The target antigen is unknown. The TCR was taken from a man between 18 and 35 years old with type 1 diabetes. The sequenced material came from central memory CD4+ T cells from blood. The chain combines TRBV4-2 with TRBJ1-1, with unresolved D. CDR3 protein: CASSQDTGWTEAFF. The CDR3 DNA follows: TGTGCCAGCAGCCAAGATACGGGGTGGACTGAAGCTTTCTTT.